Included here is one T cell receptor beta chain sequence, with context. Its antigen remains unidentified. With UMIs, 5'RACE template switching was used to make TCR beta cDNA. For each CDR3 protein, TCRdb gives one entry from its re-call of the 5' RACE reads, without DNA. The specimen's table records about 460,000 distinct CDR3 sequences. These data come from a study of T cells expressing NK-cell markers. Broader study findings: The contribution of dominant NKG2C+ clonotypes to CD8+ T cells in more than five donors was about 1.0-7.5%. HCMV specificity of the expanded NKG2C+ T cell clones was not established.

Germline CDR1 and CDR2: SQVTM and ANQGSEA. This CDR3 has 14 amino acids. The sequencing input was blood T cells: a sorted CD56 or NKG2C T cell subset, CD4+ or CD8+ T cells, or bulk PBMC T cells (not recorded which). This clonotype was sampled from a woman in her forties or fifties in good health. The genes are TRBV29-1 and TRBJ2-1; as DNA is missing, the TRBD2 call by TCRdb cannot be tested. Here the CDR3 reads CSVDAAGGANEQFF.